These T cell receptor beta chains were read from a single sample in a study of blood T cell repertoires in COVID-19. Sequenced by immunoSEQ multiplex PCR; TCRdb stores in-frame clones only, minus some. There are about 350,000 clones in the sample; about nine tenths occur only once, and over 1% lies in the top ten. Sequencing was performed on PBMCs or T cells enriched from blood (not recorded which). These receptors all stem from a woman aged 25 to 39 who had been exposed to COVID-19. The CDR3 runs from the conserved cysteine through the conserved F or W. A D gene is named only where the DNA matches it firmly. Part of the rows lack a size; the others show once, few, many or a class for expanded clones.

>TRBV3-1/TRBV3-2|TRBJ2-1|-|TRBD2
TGTGCCAGCAGCCAGGGACTAGCGGGAGGAACTGAGCAGTTCTTC
CASSQGLAGGTEQFF
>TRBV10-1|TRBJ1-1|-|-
TGCGCCAGCAGTGATTCAGGGGCCCTCAGTGAAGCTTTCTTT
CASSDSGALSEAFF
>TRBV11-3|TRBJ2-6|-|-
TGTGCCAGCAGCACCAGACAGTTCTCTGGGGCCAACGTCCTGACTTTC
CASSTRQFSGANVLTF
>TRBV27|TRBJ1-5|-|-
TGTGCCAGCAGCGATCTCCAGGGAGGCCAGCCCCAGCATTTT
CASSDLQGGQPQHF
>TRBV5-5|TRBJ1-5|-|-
TGTGCCAGCAGCCCAACAACAAAGAATCAGCCCCAGCATTTT
CASSPTTKNQPQHF
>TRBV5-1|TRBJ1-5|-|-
TGCGCCAGCAGCTTGGCGGGGGGGATGGATCAGCCCCAGCATTTT
CASSLAGGMDQPQHF
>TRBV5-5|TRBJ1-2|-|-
TGTGCCAGCACCTTCGGGAGGGACTATGGCTACACCTTC
CASTFGRDYGYTF
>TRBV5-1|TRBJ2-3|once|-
TGCGCCAGCACACAGGAGGGCTCAGATACGCAGTATTTT
CASTQEGSDTQYF
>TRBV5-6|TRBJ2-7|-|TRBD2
TGTGCCAGCAGCTTTCGGGGGGGAGACGAGCAGTACTTC
CASSFRGGDEQYF
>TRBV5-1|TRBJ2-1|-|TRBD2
TGCGCCAGCAGCGCGGGAGTATCCCATGAGCAGTTCTTC
CASSAGVSHEQFF
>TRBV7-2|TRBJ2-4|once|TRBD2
TGTGCCAGCAGCTCCTCCCTACTAGCGGGGGGGCCGAACTTC
CASSSSLLAGGPNF
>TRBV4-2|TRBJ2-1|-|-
TGTGCCAGCAGCCAAGTCGGGGGTACTAAACCCTCCTACAATGAGCAGTTCTTC
CASSQVGGTKPSYNEQFF
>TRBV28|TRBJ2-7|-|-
TGTGCCAGCAGTTTGCCGGGAAACGGCGCCTACGAGCAGTACTTC
CASSLPGNGAYEQYF
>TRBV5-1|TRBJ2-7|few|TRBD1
TGCGCCAGCAGCTATGGGACAGCAATTGGGGACGAGCAGTACTTC
CASSYGTAIGDEQYF
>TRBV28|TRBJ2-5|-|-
TGTGCCAGCAGTTTAGGGTTAGGGGCCGCAGAGACCCAGTACTTC
CASSLGLGAAETQYF
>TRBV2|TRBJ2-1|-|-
TGTGCCGGAACACCCGAGGTGAGCTCCTACAATGAGCAGTTCTTC
CAGTPEVSSYNEQFF
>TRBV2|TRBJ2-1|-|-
TGTGCCAGCGGTTATTTATCGGCGGGCTCCTACAATGAGCAGTTCTTC
CASGYLSAGSYNEQFF
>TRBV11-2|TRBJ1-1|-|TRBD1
TGTGCCAGCAGCCTACGGGCCGGGACAGGGGGCATTGGTGAAGCTTTCTTT
CASSLRAGTGGIGEAFF
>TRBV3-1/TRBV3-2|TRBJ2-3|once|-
TGTGCCAGCAGCCCCGGAACTAGCAAGGTTCCGCAGTATTTT
CASSPGTSKVPQYF
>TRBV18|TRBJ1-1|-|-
TGTGCCAGCTCACCCCCCACAGTTACTGAAGCTTTCTTT
CASSPPTVTEAFF
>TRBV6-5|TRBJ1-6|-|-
TGTGCCAGCAGTTTATACAGAGCTTCACCCCTCCACTTT
CASSLYRASPLHF
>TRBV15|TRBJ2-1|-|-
TGTGCCACCAGCAGAGAATTACTAGGGGGCAATGAGCAGTTCTTC
CATSRELLGGNEQFF
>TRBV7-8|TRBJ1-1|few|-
TGTGCCAGCAGCTTATCAGGGGAGAGGAACACTGAAGCTTTCTTT
CASSLSGERNTEAFF
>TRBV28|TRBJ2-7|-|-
TGTGCCAGCAGTTTCCCCAGCGGAGAGCAGTACTTC
CASSFPSGEQYF
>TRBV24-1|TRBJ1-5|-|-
TGTGCCACCAGTGAACGCGCCGGGGGGAATCAGCCCCAGCATTTT
CATSERAGGNQPQHF
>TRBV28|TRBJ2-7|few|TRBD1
TGTGCCACCTACCGGACAGGGGGACGGTACGAGCAGTACTTC
CATYRTGGRYEQYF
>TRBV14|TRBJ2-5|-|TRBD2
TGTGCCAGCAGCCACCTAGCGGGCGGGAAGACCCAGTACTTC
CASSHLAGGKTQYF
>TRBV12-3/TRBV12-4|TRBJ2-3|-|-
TGTGCCAGCAGTTTCGCGACAGTGGATACGCAGTATTTT
CASSFATVDTQYF